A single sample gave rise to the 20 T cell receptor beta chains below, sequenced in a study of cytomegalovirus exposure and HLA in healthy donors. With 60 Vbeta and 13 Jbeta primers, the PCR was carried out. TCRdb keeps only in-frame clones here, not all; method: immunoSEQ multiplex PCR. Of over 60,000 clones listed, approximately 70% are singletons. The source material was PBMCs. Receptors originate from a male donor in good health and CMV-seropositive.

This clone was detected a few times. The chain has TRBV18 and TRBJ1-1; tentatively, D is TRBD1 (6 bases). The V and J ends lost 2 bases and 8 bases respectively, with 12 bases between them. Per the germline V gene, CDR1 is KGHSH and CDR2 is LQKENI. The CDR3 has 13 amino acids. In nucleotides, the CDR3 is TGTGCCAGCTCACCAAGGACAGATGGAGAAGCTTTCTTT. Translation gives CASSPRTDGEAFF.

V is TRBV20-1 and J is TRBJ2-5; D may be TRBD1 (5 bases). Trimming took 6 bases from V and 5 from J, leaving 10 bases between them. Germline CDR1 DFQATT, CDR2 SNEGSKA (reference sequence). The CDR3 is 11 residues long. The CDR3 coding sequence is TGCAGTGCCCGGGCAGGGGAGACCCAGTACTTC. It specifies CSARAGETQYF.

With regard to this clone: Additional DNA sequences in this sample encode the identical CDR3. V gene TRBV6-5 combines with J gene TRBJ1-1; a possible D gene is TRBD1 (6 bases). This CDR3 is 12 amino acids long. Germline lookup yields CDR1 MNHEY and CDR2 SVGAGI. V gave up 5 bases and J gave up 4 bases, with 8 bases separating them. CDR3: CASSEGGTEAFF. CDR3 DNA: TGTGCCAGCAGTGAAGGGGGCACTGAAGCTTTCTTT.

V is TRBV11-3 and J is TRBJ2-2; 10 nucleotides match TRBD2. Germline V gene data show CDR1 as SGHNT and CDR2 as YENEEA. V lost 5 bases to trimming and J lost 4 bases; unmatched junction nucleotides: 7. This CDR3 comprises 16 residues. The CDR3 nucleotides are TGTGCCAGCAGCCCGAGCGGGGGGGCCGCCACCGGGGAGCTGTTTTTT. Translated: CASSPSGGAATGELFF.

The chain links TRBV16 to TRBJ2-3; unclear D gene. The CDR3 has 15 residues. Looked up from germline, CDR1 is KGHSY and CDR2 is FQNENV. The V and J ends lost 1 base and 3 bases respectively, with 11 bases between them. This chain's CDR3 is CASSQYRGGTDTQYF. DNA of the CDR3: TGTGCCAGCAGCCAATACCGCGGTGGGACAGATACGCAGTATTTT.

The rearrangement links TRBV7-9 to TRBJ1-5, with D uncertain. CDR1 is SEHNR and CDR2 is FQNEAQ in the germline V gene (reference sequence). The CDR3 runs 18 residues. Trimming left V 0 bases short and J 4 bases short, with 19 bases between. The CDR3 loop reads CASSLAASGRLQNQPQHF. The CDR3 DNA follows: TGTGCCAGCAGCTTAGCTGCGAGTGGCAGGCTGCAAAATCAGCCCCAGCATTTT.

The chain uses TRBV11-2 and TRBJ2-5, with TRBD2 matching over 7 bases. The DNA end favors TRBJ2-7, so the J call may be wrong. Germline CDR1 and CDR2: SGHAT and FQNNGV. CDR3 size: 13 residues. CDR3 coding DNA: TGTGCCAGCAGCTTAACGGGAGGCCACGAGCAGTACTTC. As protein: CASSLTGGHEQYF.

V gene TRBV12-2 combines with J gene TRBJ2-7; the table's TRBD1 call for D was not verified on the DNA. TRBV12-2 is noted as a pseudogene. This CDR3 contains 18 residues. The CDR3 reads CASRLKSETGTGSYEQYF. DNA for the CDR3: TGTGCAAGTCGCTTAAAGTCTGAAACCGGGACAGGGAGCTACGAGCAGTACTTC.

CDR3 protein: CASSFLGLDTQYF. CDR3 coding DNA: TGTGCCAGCAGCTTCCTAGGCTTAGATACGCAGTATTTT. V gene TRBV7-2 combines with J gene TRBJ2-3; the D is unclear. Germline V gene data show CDR1 as SGHTA and CDR2 as FQGNSA. Trimming stripped 3 bases from V and 5 bases from J, with 9 bases between. This CDR3 has 13 residues.

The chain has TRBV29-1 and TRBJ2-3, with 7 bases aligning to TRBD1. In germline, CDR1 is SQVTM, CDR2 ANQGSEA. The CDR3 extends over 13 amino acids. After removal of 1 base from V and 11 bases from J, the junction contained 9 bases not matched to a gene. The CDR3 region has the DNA TGCAGCGTTGAAGCTGACAGGGTCGAAATGCAGTATTTT. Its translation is CSVEADRVEMQYF.

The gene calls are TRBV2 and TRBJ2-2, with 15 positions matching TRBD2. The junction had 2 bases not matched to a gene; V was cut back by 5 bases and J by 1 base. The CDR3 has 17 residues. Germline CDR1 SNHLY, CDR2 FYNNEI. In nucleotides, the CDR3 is TGTGCCAGCAGTACGGGACTAGCGGGGGGGAACACCGGGGAGCTGTTTTTT. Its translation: CASSTGLAGGNTGELFF.

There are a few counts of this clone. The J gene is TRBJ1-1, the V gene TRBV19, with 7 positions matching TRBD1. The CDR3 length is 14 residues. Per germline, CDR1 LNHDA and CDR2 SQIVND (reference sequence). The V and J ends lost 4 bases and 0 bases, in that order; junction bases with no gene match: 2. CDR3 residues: CASSKGAMNTEAFF. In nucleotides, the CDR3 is TGTGCCAGTAGTAAGGGGGCCATGAACACTGAAGCTTTCTTT.

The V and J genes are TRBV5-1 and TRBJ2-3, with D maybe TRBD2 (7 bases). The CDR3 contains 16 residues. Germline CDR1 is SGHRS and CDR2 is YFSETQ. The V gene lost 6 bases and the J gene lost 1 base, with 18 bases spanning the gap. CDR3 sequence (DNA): TGCGCCAGCACCCCCCCGCGGGGGCCGGGCACAGATACGCAGTATTTT. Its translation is CASTPPRGPGTDTQYF.

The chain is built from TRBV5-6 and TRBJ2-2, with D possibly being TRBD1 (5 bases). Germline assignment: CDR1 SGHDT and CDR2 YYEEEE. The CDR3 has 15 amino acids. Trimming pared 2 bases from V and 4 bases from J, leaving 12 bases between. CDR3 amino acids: CASSFDPDITGELFF. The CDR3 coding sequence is TGTGCCAGCAGCTTTGACCCGGACATCACCGGGGAGCTGTTTTTT.

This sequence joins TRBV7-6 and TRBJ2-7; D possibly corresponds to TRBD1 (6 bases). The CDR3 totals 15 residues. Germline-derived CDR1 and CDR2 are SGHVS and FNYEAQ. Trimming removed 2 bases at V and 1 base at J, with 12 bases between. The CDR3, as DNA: TGTGCCAGCAGCTTAAGGGCAGGGGAGTCCTACGAGCAGTACTTC. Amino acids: CASSLRAGESYEQYF.

The CDR3 reads CASSFLGGVGETQYF. In nucleotides, the CDR3 is TGCGCCAGCAGCTTCCTAGGGGGGGTCGGGGAGACCCAGTACTTC. V usage is TRBV5-1 and J usage is TRBJ2-5; D may be TRBD2 (7 bases). CDR1 and CDR2 (germline): SGHRS, YFSETQ. V lost 2 bases and J 5 bases, leaving 16 bases between the germline ends. This CDR3 contains 15 residues.

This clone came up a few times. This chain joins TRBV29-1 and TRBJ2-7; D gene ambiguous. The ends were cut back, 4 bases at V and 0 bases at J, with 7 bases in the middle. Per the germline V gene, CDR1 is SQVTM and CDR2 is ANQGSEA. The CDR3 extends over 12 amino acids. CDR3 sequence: CSVVAASYEQYF. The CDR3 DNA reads TGCAGCGTTGTTGCGGCCTCCTACGAGCAGTACTTC.

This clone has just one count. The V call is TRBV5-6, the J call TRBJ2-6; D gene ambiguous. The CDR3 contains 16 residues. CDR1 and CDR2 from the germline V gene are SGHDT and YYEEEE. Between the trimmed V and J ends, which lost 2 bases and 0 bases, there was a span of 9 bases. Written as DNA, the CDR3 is TGTGCCAGCAGCTTCTATAGTTTCTCTGGGGCCAACGTCCTGACTTTC. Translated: CASSFYSFSGANVLTF.

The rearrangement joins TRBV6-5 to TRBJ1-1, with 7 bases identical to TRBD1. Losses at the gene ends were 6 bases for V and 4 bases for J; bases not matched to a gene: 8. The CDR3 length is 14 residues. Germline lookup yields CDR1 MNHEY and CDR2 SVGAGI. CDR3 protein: CASRLTGVGTEAFF. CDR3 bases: TGTGCCAGCAGACTAACAGGGGTCGGCACTGAAGCTTTCTTT.

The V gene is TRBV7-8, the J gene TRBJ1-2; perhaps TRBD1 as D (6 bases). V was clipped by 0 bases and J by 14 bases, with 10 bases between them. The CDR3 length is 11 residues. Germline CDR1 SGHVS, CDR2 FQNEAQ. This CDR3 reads CASSLAGRGTF. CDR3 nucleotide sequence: TGTGCCAGCAGCTTAGCTGGGAGGGGGACCTTC.